A selection of T cell receptor beta chains follows, all from one sample in a study of T cell responses to AZD1222 COVID-19 vaccine. The data were produced by immunoSEQ multiplex PCR, yet TCRdb's version contains in-frame clones alone and is incomplete. The data hold about 100,000 clones, with over 75% observed a single time. Sequenced here: peripheral blood, sampled on day 0 of MenACWY control vaccination. These receptor sequences come from an adult in good health. The CDR3 runs from the conserved cysteine through the conserved F or W. D genes are given only for firm matches. The listing skips clone size in some rows; elsewhere it reads once, few, many or a size class.

v_gene: TRBV3-1/TRBV3-2; j_gene: TRBJ1-1; abundance: -; d_gene: -; CDR3nt: TGTGCCAGCAGCCAAGGAGGAACAGACGTGAACACTGAAGCTTTCTTT; CDR3aa: CASSQGGTDVNTEAFF
v_gene: TRBV4-3; j_gene: TRBJ2-1; abundance: -; d_gene: TRBD2; CDR3nt: TGCGCCAGCAGCCAAGGGTATGGGACTAGCGGAGACAATGAGCAGTTCTTC; CDR3aa: CASSQGYGTSGDNEQFF
v_gene: TRBV7-8; j_gene: TRBJ2-7; abundance: -; d_gene: TRBD2; CDR3nt: TGTGCCAGCAGCTTCTTCGGGACTAGCGGATCCTACGAGCAGTACTTC; CDR3aa: CASSFFGTSGSYEQYF
v_gene: TRBV7-3; j_gene: TRBJ1-6; abundance: -; d_gene: TRBD1; CDR3nt: TGTGCCAGCAGCTTAATGGGTCAGGGGGGTTCTTCACCCCTCCACTTT; CDR3aa: CASSLMGQGGSSPLHF
v_gene: TRBV6-2/TRBV6-3; j_gene: TRBJ1-1; abundance: once; d_gene: -; CDR3nt: TGTGCCAGCAGTCCCGGTTTTGACGCGAACACTGAAGCTTTCTTT; CDR3aa: CASSPGFDANTEAFF
v_gene: TRBV11-2; j_gene: TRBJ2-1; abundance: -; d_gene: -; CDR3nt: TGTGCCAGCAGCTTAGATAGGTATTACAATGAGCAGTTCTTC; CDR3aa: CASSLDRYYNEQFF
v_gene: TRBV5-1; j_gene: TRBJ2-7; abundance: -; d_gene: TRBD2; CDR3nt: TGCGCCAGCAGCCCCCCGACTAGCGGGGCTAGAGAGCAGTACTTC; CDR3aa: CASSPPTSGAREQYF
v_gene: TRBV7-6; j_gene: TRBJ2-1; abundance: -; d_gene: -; CDR3nt: TGTGCCAGCAGTGAAGGGGGGGGTGAGCAGTTCTTC; CDR3aa: CASSEGGGEQFF
v_gene: TRBV7-2; j_gene: TRBJ2-7; abundance: -; d_gene: -; CDR3nt: TGTGCCAGCAGCTTACTCCGAAGCTCCTACGAGCAGTACTTC; CDR3aa: CASSLLRSSYEQYF
v_gene: TRBV4-1; j_gene: TRBJ2-2; abundance: -; d_gene: TRBD2; CDR3nt: TGCGCCAGCAGCCCCAGAGGCGGGGGGGACACCGGGGAGCTGTTTTTT; CDR3aa: CASSPRGGGDTGELFF
v_gene: TRBV2; j_gene: TRBJ1-1; abundance: -; d_gene: -; CDR3nt: TGTGCCACCGGAGTAAGTGGAGACGCTTTCTTT; CDR3aa: CATGVSGDAFF
v_gene: TRBV27; j_gene: TRBJ1-4; abundance: -; d_gene: TRBD1; CDR3nt: TGTGCCAGCAGTTTGGGACAGGGCGGTGAAAAACTGTTTTTT; CDR3aa: CASSLGQGGEKLFF
v_gene: TRBV4-1; j_gene: TRBJ2-1; abundance: -; d_gene: TRBD2; CDR3nt: TGCGCCAGCAGCCAAGATCCAACGGGAGGATTCTACAATGAGCAGTTCTTC; CDR3aa: CASSQDPTGGFYNEQFF
v_gene: TRBV20-1; j_gene: TRBJ1-2; abundance: -; d_gene: -; CDR3nt: TGCAGTGCTAGTTTGGGGAATTTAAACTATGGCTACACCTTC; CDR3aa: CSASLGNLNYGYTF
v_gene: TRBV11-3; j_gene: TRBJ2-3; abundance: -; d_gene: TRBD2; CDR3nt: TGTGCCAGCAGCTTCGGTCGGGAGGGAACTGCAGATACGCAGTATTTT; CDR3aa: CASSFGREGTADTQYF
v_gene: TRBV11-1; j_gene: TRBJ1-6; abundance: -; d_gene: -; CDR3nt: TGTGCCAGCAGCCGACGGCCCAATTCACCCCTCCACTTT; CDR3aa: CASSRRPNSPLHF
v_gene: TRBV24-1; j_gene: TRBJ2-3; abundance: -; d_gene: -; CDR3nt: TGTGCCACCACCCGGCTAGATTTCCGCGCAGATACGCAGTATTTT; CDR3aa: CATTRLDFRADTQYF
v_gene: TRBV28; j_gene: TRBJ1-6; abundance: -; d_gene: TRBD1; CDR3nt: TGTGCCAGCAGAGCAACAGGGGTTGGGTCCTATAATTCACCCCTCCACTTT; CDR3aa: CASRATGVGSYNSPLHF
v_gene: TRBV28; j_gene: TRBJ2-2; abundance: -; d_gene: -; CDR3nt: TGTGCCAGCAGTCTAGCCCCGGAAATCGGGGAGCTGTTTTTT; CDR3aa: CASSLAPEIGELFF
v_gene: TRBV3-1/TRBV3-2; j_gene: TRBJ1-2; abundance: -; d_gene: -; CDR3nt: TGTGCCAGCAGCCAAGAAACGAGAACGAAGGGCTACACCTTC; CDR3aa: CASSQETRTKGYTF
v_gene: TRBV15; j_gene: TRBJ1-5; abundance: -; d_gene: -; CDR3nt: TGTGCCACCAGCCTTGGAATGGAGCCCCAGCATTTT; CDR3aa: CATSLGMEPQHF
v_gene: TRBV10-3; j_gene: TRBJ1-5; abundance: -; d_gene: -; CDR3nt: TGTGCCATCAGTGAGTCGTTGGCAGGGCGACAGCCCCAGCATTTT; CDR3aa: CAISESLAGRQPQHF
v_gene: TRBV7-9; j_gene: TRBJ2-5; abundance: -; d_gene: -; CDR3nt: TGTGCCAGCAGTCCCGGACCGCTGGAGACCCAGTACTTC; CDR3aa: CASSPGPLETQYF
v_gene: TRBV30; j_gene: TRBJ2-1; abundance: -; d_gene: -; CDR3nt: TGTGCCTGGAGTGTAGAGTCGGGTTCAGTTGAGCAGTTCTTC; CDR3aa: CAWSVESGSVEQFF
v_gene: TRBV28; j_gene: TRBJ1-2; abundance: -; d_gene: -; CDR3nt: TGTGCCAGCAGTTTAGATTTGGGTACAGACCCCGTTGGCTACACCTTC; CDR3aa: CASSLDLGTDPVGYTF
v_gene: TRBV5-1; j_gene: TRBJ1-4; abundance: -; d_gene: -; CDR3nt: TGCGCCAGCAGCTCCTCCGGGACTGCCGATGAAAAACTGTTTTTT; CDR3aa: CASSSSGTADEKLFF
v_gene: TRBV6-2/TRBV6-3; j_gene: TRBJ1-5; abundance: -; d_gene: -; CDR3nt: TGTGCCAGCAGTCCCCAGGGCAATCAGCCCCAGCATTTT; CDR3aa: CASSPQGNQPQHF
v_gene: TRBV7-2; j_gene: TRBJ2-3; abundance: -; d_gene: TRBD2; CDR3nt: TGTGCCAGCAGCTTAAGCGGGGGGGCCCTAGCAGATACGCAGTATTTT; CDR3aa: CASSLSGGALADTQYF
v_gene: TRBV21-1; j_gene: TRBJ2-3; abundance: -; d_gene: -; CDR3nt: TGTGCCAGCAGCCTCGACAGGGGCGATACGCAGTATTTT; CDR3aa: CASSLDRGDTQYF
v_gene: TRBV19; j_gene: TRBJ1-1; abundance: -; d_gene: -; CDR3nt: TGTGCCAGTAGTCCTCAGAGGGGGGCCACCACTGAAGCTTTCTTT; CDR3aa: CASSPQRGATTEAFF
v_gene: TRBV6-6; j_gene: TRBJ1-1; abundance: -; d_gene: -; CDR3nt: TGTGCCAGCAGTTACCAGGGGAACACTGAAGCTTTCTTT; CDR3aa: CASSYQGNTEAFF
v_gene: TRBV3-1/TRBV3-2; j_gene: TRBJ2-1; abundance: -; d_gene: TRBD2; CDR3nt: TGTGCCAGCAGCCCCCACGGGGGGGCCGGCGATGAGCAGTTCTTC; CDR3aa: CASSPHGGAGDEQFF
v_gene: TRBV10-2; j_gene: TRBJ1-5; abundance: -; d_gene: -; CDR3nt: TGCGCCAGCAGTGAGTCACGGGGTGAAGGTCAGCCCCAGCATTTT; CDR3aa: CASSESRGEGQPQHF
v_gene: TRBV7-3; j_gene: TRBJ2-6; abundance: -; d_gene: -; CDR3nt: TGTGCCAGCAGCTCCGGGACGCCAAATTCTGGGGCCAACGTCCTGACTTTC; CDR3aa: CASSSGTPNSGANVLTF
v_gene: TRBV11-2; j_gene: TRBJ2-1; abundance: -; d_gene: -; CDR3nt: TGTGCCAGCAGGGGGTTATTCAATGAGCAGTTCTTC; CDR3aa: CASRGLFNEQFF
v_gene: TRBV18; j_gene: TRBJ2-3; abundance: -; d_gene: -; CDR3nt: TGTGCCAGCTCACCACCGGGATCCCACGGGGATACGCAGTATTTT; CDR3aa: CASSPPGSHGDTQYF
v_gene: TRBV2; j_gene: TRBJ1-5; abundance: -; d_gene: TRBD1; CDR3nt: TGTGCCAGCAGGCCTACAGGGGGCGCAGGACAGCCCCAGCATTTT; CDR3aa: CASRPTGGAGQPQHF